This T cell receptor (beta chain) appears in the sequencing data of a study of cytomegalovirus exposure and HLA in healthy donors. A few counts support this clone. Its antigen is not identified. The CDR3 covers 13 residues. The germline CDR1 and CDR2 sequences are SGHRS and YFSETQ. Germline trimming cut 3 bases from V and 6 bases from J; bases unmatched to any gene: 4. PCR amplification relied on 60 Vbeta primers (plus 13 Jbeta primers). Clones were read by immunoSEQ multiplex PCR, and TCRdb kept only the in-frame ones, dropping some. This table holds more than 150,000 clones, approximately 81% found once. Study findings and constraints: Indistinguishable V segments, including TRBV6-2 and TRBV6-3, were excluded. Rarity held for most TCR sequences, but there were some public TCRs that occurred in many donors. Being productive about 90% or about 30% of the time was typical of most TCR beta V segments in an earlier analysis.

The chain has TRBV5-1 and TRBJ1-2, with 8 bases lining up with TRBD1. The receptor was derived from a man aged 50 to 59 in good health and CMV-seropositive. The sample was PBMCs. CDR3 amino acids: CASSSTGENGYTF. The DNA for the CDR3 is TGCGCCAGCAGCTCGACAGGGGAGAATGGCTACACCTTC.